This TCR beta chain stems from a study of CD8 T cells in Susac syndrome. For the study at large: Patients with Susac syndrome were therapy-naive, on corticosteroids, or on intravenous immunoglobulin alone at the time that blood was drawn.

RNA amounts of about 0.5 to 1 ug underwent reverse transcription with random hexamers. It was immunoSEQ multiplex PCR that amplified TCR beta CDR3 across 54 Vbeta and 13 Jbeta. Each CDR3 protein gets one entry after TCRdb re-called the immunoSEQ multiplex PCR reads with MiXCR. The sample includes 150,000 to 160,000 distinct CDR3 sequences, around 95% of them seen just once. Trimming took off 0 bases at V and 7 bases at J, with 4 bases between the two ends. This CDR3 region has 11 residues. Germline lookup yields CDR1 LGHDT and CDR2 YNNKEL (reference sequence). What was sequenced was CD4+ T cells from PBMCs. V usage is TRBV3-1 and J usage is TRBJ2-7; no clear D. The clonotype comes from a human donor with Susac syndrome. As DNA, the CDR3 is TGTGCCAGCAGCCAAGAAGAGGAGCAGTACTTC. Amino acids: CASSQEEEQYF.